The 16 T cell receptor beta chains below all came from one sample that was sequenced in a study of OX40 agonist ivuxolimab in advanced cancers. Here immunoSEQ multiplex PCR was the method, and the copy in TCRdb shows in-frame clones only, minus some. The sample contains approximately 61,000 clones, 87% of which appear only once. The sample consisted of CD4+ or CD8+ T cells sorted from blood, taken in a trial of the OX40 agonist ivuxolimab. All receptors come from an adult with an advanced solid tumor such as melanoma, head and neck, liver or kidney cancer.

The V call is TRBV10-2, the J call TRBJ2-5; 13 positions agree with TRBD2. From germline, CDR1 is WSHSY and CDR2 SAAADI. The V and J ends lost 6 bases and 2 bases, in that order; junction bases with no gene match: 6. The CDR3 length is 16 residues. CDR3 bases: TGCGCCAGCAGCAGACTAGCGGGGGGCCCACAAGAGACCCAGTACTTC. Translated, it gives CASSRLAGGPQETQYF.

This clone was counted once. This rearrangement joins TRBV18 to TRBJ1-6; 9 bases line up with TRBD1. Trimming took 1 base from V and 8 from J; bases not matched to a gene: 6. Germline CDR1 is KGHSH and CDR2 is LQKENI. CDR3 length: 16 amino acids. Written as DNA, the CDR3 is TGTGCCAGCTCACCACTGGGACAGGGAGGTGATTCACCCCTCCACTTT. Amino acids: CASSPLGQGGDSPLHF.

The rearrangement links TRBV7-2 to TRBJ1-2, with D possibly TRBD1 on 6 matching bases. V shed 5 bases and J shed 4 bases, with 20 bases lying between them. The germline V gene encodes CDR1 SGHTA and CDR2 FQGNSA. The CDR3 extends over 16 amino acids. The chain's CDR3 is CASSPQGSKGSYGYTF. The CDR3 region has the DNA TGTGCCAGCAGCCCACAGGGAAGTAAGGGGAGCTATGGCTACACCTTC.

This chain links TRBV7-8 with TRBJ2-4; D may be TRBD2 (5 bases). Germline-derived CDR1 and CDR2 are SGHVS and FQNEAQ. The CDR3 runs to 19 residues. V lost 5 bases to trimming and J lost 0 bases, with 23 bases between them. In DNA form, the CDR3 reads TGTGCCAGCAGCCCCCTCGTCGCGGGCTTCACCCTAGCCAAAAACATTCAGTACTTC. The encoded protein is CASSPLVAGFTLAKNIQYF.

The rearrangement uses TRBV2 and TRBJ2-7, with a possible D match to TRBD1 (6 bases). There are 15 residues in the CDR3. V was clipped by 5 bases and J by 1 base, with 15 bases between them. Germline CDR1 SNHLY, CDR2 FYNNEI. The CDR3, as DNA: TGTGCCAGCAGTTCGGGAACAGGGCTATCCTACGAGCAGTACTTC. Its protein product is CASSSGTGLSYEQYF.

This clone has a handful of counts. CDR3 residues: CASSPTGSDEQYF. The DNA for the CDR3 is TGTGCCAGTAGTCCGACAGGGTCTGACGAGCAGTACTTC. The genes are TRBV19 and TRBJ2-7; 7 bases agree with TRBD1. This CDR3 is built from 13 residues. The junction had 6 bases not matched to a gene; V was cut back by 5 bases and J by 5 bases. The germline CDR1 and CDR2 sequences are LNHDA and SQIVND (reference sequence).

This chain links TRBV18 with TRBJ2-5; D is perhaps TRBD1 or TRBD2 (5 bases each). V was clipped by 4 bases and J by 5 bases, with 17 bases between them. The CDR3 sequence is 15 residues long. The germline V gene has CDR1 KGHSH and CDR2 LQKENI. CDR3 coding DNA: TGTGCCAGCTCACAGGTCCCCGGGAACAGGGAGACCCAGTACTTC. The encoded protein is CASSQVPGNRETQYF.

In nucleotides, the CDR3 is TGTGCCAGCTCACCGTCTACAGGGTATGAGCAGTTCTTC. Translation gives CASSPSTGYEQFF. This chain joins TRBV18 and TRBJ2-1; a possible D gene is TRBD1 (6 bases). The ends were cut back, 3 bases at V and 8 bases at J, with 11 bases in the middle. The CDR3 is 13 amino acids. Per the germline V gene, CDR1 is KGHSH and CDR2 is LQKENI.

CDR3: CASSEAPRVDLAKNIQYF. The DNA of the CDR3 is TGTGCCAGCAGTGAAGCACCTCGGGTCGACCTAGCCAAAAACATTCAGTACTTC. The rearrangement uses TRBV6-1 and TRBJ2-4; D not certain. V was cut by 0 bases and J by 0 bases, with 15 bases left in between. Germline assignment: CDR1 MNHNS and CDR2 SASEGT. This CDR3 region has 18 residues.

Written as DNA, the CDR3 is TGTGCTAGTGGATCACCCCGGGGCGGAGCTAACTATGGCTACACCTTC. It codes for CASGSPRGGANYGYTF. V usage is TRBV12-5 and J usage is TRBJ1-2; the D gene is possibly TRBD1 (5 bases). The ends were cut back, 6 bases at V and 0 bases at J, with 17 bases in the middle. Per the germline V gene, CDR1 is LGHNT and CDR2 is FRNRAP. This CDR3 is 16 amino acids long.

The chain joins TRBV7-2 to TRBJ1-2; D ambiguous. The CDR3 extends over 12 amino acids. V shed 2 bases and J shed 5 bases, with 6 bases lying between them. Germline V gives CDR1 SGHTA, CDR2 FQGNSA. The CDR3 region is CASSLPDYGYTF. CDR3 nucleotide sequence: TGTGCCAGCAGCTTACCCGATTATGGCTACACCTTC. The full variable domain, with the rest looked up from reference TRBV7-2 and TRBJ1-2, is GAGVSQSPSNKVTEKGKDVELRCDPISGHTALYWYRQSLGQGLEFLIYFQGNSAPDKSGLPSDRFSAERTGGSVSTLTIQRTQQEDSAVYLCASSLPDYGYTFGSGTRLTVV.

The gene calls are TRBV14 and TRBJ2-2; D gene ambiguous. CDR3 length: 16 residues. Germline loops: CDR1 SGHDN, CDR2 FVKESK. Trimming took 1 base from V and 3 from J, leaving 12 bases between them. CDR3 in DNA: TGTGCCAGCAGCCAAGGTCTGGCCCTTGACACCGGGGAGCTGTTTTTT. Its protein is CASSQGLALDTGELFF. The full variable domain, completed using reference TRBV14 and TRBJ2-2, is EAGVTQFPSHSVIEKGQTVTLRCDPISGHDNLYWYRRVMGKEIKFLLHFVKESKQDESGMPNNRFLAERTGGTYSTLKVQPAELEDSGVYFCASSQGLALDTGELFFGEGSRLTVL.

The chain carries TRBV6-6 and TRBJ2-5, with 7 bases aligning to TRBD1. The V gene end was trimmed by 4 bases and the J gene end by 2 bases; junction bases not matched to a gene: 7. The CDR3 runs 15 residues. The germline gives CDR1 MNHNY, CDR2 SVGAGI (reference sequence). The CDR3 nucleotides are TGTGCCAGCAGTTCGCAGGGGACAGAGCAAGAGACCCAGTACTTC. Translating it yields CASSSQGTEQETQYF.

This rearrangement joins TRBV11-2 to TRBJ1-1, with D unclear. V lost 0 bases, J lost 1 base, and 9 bases lay in between. The CDR3 consists of 15 residues. The germline V gene encodes CDR1 SGHAT and CDR2 FQNNGV. The CDR3 DNA reads as TGTGCCAGCAGCTTAGATTTTGGGAGGAACACTGAAGCTTTCTTT. Translating it yields CASSLDFGRNTEAFF.

The rearrangement uses TRBV7-9 and TRBJ1-1; tentative D call: TRBD1 (5 bases). This CDR3 spans 14 amino acids. V shed 2 bases and J shed 1 base, with 8 bases lying between them. Germline V gene sequence: CDR1 SEHNR, CDR2 FQNEAQ (reference sequence). CDR3 protein: CASSLTQGNTEAFF. The DNA for the CDR3 is TGTGCCAGCAGCTTAACCCAGGGGAACACTGAAGCTTTCTTT.

This chain links TRBV30 with TRBJ2-1; the D is unclear. V lost 0 bases, J lost 9 bases, and 12 bases lay in between. CDR3 length: 13 amino acids. Per the germline V gene, CDR1 is GTSNPN and CDR2 is SVGIG (reference sequence). CDR3 sequence reads: CAWSVGRYVEQFF. The CDR3 DNA reads TGTGCCTGGAGTGTCGGTCGATACGTTGAGCAGTTCTTC.